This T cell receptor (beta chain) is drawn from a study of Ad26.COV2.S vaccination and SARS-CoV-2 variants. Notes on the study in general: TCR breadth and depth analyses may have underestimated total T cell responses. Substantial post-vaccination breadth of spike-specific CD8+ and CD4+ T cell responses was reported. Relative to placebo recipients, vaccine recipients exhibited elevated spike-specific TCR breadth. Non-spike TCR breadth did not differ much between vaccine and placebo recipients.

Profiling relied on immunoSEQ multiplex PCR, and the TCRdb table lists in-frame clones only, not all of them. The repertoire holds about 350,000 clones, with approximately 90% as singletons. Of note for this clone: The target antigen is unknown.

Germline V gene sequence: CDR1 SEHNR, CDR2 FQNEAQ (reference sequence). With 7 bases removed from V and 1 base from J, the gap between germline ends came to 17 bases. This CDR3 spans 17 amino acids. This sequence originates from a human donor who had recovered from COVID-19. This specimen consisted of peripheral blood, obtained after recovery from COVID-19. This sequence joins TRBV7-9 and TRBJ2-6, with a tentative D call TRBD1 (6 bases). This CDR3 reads CASNSKTGSSGANVLTF. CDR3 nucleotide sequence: TGTGCCAGCAATTCGAAAACAGGGTCTTCTGGGGCCAACGTCCTGACTTTC. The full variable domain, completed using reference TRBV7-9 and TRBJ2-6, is DTGVSQNPRHKITKRGQNVTFRCDPISEHNRLYWYRQTLGQGPEFLTYFQNEAQLEKSRLLSDRFSAERPKGSFSTLEIQRTEQGDSAMYLCASNSKTGSSGANVLTFGAGSRLTVL.